This T cell receptor beta chain was profiled in a study of neoadjuvant anti-PD-1 for oral cavity cancer. The CDR3 totals 16 residues. V gave up 1 base and J gave up 0 bases; unmatched junction bases: 2. CDR1 and CDR2 from the germline V gene are LNHNV and YYDKDF (reference sequence). The repertoire was sequenced with immunoSEQ multiplex PCR; TCRdb's copy has only in-frame clones and lacks some. This sample yields 6,500 to 8,500 clones, of which 48% are seen a single time; over 9% belongs to the top ten. Patients had HPV-negative, locally advanced oral cavity squamous cell carcinoma. Specimen: tumor tissue, collected before nivolumab (anti-PD-1) treatment. The V call is TRBV15, the J call TRBJ2-1; 8 bases line up with TRBD2. The receptor's source is a person between 35 and 79 years old with oral cavity squamous cell carcinoma. CDR3 DNA: TGTGCCACCAGCAGAGGACTAGCGAGCTCCTACAATGAGCAGTTCTTC. Translating gives CATSRGLASSYNEQFF.